This T cell receptor (beta chain) was recorded in a study of cytotoxic CD8 clonotypes in ibrutinib-treated CLL. V was shortened by 4 bases and J by 0 bases, with 11 bases between the two germline ends. The CDR3 is made up of 14 amino acids. Per germline, CDR1 SGHRS and CDR2 YFSETQ. Repertoires were generated with immunoSEQ multiplex PCR, while TCRdb's copy carries only in-frame clones and drops some. Among 330,000 or so clones listed, about 64% were seen once. The table lists this clone with a count of one. The chain carries TRBV5-1 and TRBJ2-7; tentatively, D is TRBD1 or TRBD2 (5 bases each). The clonotype comes from a human donor with chronic lymphocytic leukemia. The source material was PBMCs, sampled after 36 months of ibrutinib treatment. CDR3 nucleotides: TGCGCCAGCAGCCCCCGGGGCAGCTCCTACGAGCAGTACTTC. This translates into CASSPRGSSYEQYF.